This entry concerns a single T cell receptor (beta chain). This sample is part of a study of identifying expanded T cells in peripheral blood. CDR1 MNHEY and CDR2 SMNVEV come from the germline V gene (reference sequence). Trimming cost V 5 bases and J 3 bases; bases outside gene matches: 12. This CDR3 contains 17 residues. The repertoire was sequenced with immunoSEQ multiplex PCR; TCRdb's copy has only in-frame clones and lacks some. This table holds 75,000 to 95,000 clones, approximately 81% found once. The receptor comes from a person aged 18 to 70 in good health. The material sequenced was blood. This chain connects TRBV27 to TRBJ1-2; 10 bases are shared with TRBD1. The CDR3 DNA follows: TGTGCCAGCAGTCCTATTCCGGGACAGGGGAAGTACTATGGCTACACCTTC. Its protein product is CASSPIPGQGKYYGYTF.